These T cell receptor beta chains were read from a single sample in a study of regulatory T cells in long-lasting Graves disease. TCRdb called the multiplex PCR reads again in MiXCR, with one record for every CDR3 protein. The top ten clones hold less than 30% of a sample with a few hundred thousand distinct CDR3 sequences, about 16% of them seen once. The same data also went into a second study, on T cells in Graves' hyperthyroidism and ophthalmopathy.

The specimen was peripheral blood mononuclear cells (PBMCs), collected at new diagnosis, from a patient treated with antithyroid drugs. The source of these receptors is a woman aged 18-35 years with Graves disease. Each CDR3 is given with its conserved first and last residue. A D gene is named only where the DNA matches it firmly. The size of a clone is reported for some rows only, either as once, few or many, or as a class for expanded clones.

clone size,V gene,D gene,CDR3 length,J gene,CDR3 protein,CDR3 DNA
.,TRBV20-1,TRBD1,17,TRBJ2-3,CSARGGSGTGGTDTQYF,TGCAGTGCTAGAGGCGGGTCCGGGACAGGGGGTACAGATACGCAGTATTTT
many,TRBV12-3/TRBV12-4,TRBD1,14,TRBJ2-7,CASSGTGSSYEQYF,TGTGCCAGCAGTGGGACAGGAAGCTCCTACGAGCAGTACTTC
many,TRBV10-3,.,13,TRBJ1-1,CAISAEVNTEAFF,TGTGCCATCAGTGCAGAAGTTAACACTGAAGCTTTCTTT
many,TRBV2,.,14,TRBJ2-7,CASSPSLVPYEQYF,TGTGCCAGCAGCCCCTCGTTAGTCCCTTACGAGCAGTACTTC
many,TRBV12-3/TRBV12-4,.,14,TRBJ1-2,CASSSYRVNYGYTF,TGTGCCAGCAGTTCGTACAGGGTAAACTATGGCTACACCTTC
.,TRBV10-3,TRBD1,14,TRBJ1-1,CAIRLTGVNTEAFF,TGTGCCATCAGGTTGACAGGGGTGAACACTGAAGCTTTCTTT
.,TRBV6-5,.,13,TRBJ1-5,CASSYQGDQPQHF,TGTGCCAGCAGTTACCAGGGTGATCAGCCCCAGCATTTT
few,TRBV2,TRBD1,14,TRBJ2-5,CASSRDRHQETQYF,TGTGCCAGCAGCCGGGACAGGCACCAAGAGACCCAGTACTTC
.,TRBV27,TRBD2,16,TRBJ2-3,CASSLMGAGSTDTQYF,TGTGCCAGCAGTTTAATGGGAGCGGGAAGCACAGATACGCAGTATTTT
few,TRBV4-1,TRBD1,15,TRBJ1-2,CASSQANTGGYGYTF,TGCGCCAGCAGTCAAGCAAACACAGGGGGCTATGGCTACACCTTC
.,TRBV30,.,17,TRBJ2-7,CAWARGPVLGRIYEQYF,TGTGCCTGGGCACGCGGGCCTGTCCTTGGCAGGATCTACGAGCAGTACTTC
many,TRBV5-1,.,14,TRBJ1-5,CASSLWGTDQPQHF,TGCGCCAGCAGCTTGTGGGGGACGGATCAGCCCCAGCATTTT
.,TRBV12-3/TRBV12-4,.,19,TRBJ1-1,CASSFMSRRTAGKNTEAFF,TGTGCCAGCAGTTTTATGAGCCGTAGGACGGCGGGGAAGAACACTGAAGCTTTCTTT
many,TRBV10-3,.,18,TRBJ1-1,CAISEVGKGQEMNTEAFF,TGTGCCATCAGTGAGGTCGGAAAGGGCCAAGAAATGAACACTGAAGCTTTCTTT
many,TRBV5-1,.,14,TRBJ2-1,CASSETGVSNEQFF,TGCGCCAGCAGCGAGACGGGAGTTTCCAATGAGCAGTTCTTC
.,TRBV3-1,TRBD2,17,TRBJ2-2,CASSQASGRAFTGELFF,TGTGCCAGCAGCCAAGCGAGCGGGAGGGCCTTTACCGGGGAGCTGTTTTTT
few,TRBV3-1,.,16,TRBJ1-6,CASSQDFNLGSSPLHF,TGTGCCAGCAGCCAAGATTTTAATTTGGGGAGTTCACCCCTCCACTTT
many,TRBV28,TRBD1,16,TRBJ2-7,CASSQPPGQGPEEQYF,TGTGCCAGCAGCCAACCGCCGGGACAGGGGCCTGAGGAGCAGTACTTC
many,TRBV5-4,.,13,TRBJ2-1,CASSLWRENEQFF,TGTGCCAGCAGCTTGTGGAGGGAAAATGAGCAGTTCTTC
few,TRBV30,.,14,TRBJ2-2,CAWSVGVNTGELFF,TGTGCCTGGAGTGTAGGAGTGAACACCGGGGAGCTGTTTTTT
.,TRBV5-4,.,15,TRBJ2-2,CASSPGRRNTGELFF,TGTGCCAGCAGCCCGGGACGGCGGAACACCGGGGAGCTGTTTTTT
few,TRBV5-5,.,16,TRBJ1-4,CASSQLGGILNEKLFF,TGTGCCAGCAGCCAACTGGGCGGAATCTTGAATGAAAAACTGTTTTTT
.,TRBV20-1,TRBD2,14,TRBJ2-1,CSASREGPYNEQFF,TGCAGTGCCTCCCGGGAGGGCCCCTACAATGAGCAGTTCTTC
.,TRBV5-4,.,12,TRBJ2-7,CASMPSSYEQYF,TGTGCCAGCATGCCCAGCTCCTACGAGCAGTACTTC
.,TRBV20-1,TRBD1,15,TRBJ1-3,CSAEGAPVSGNTIYF,TGCAGTGCCGAGGGGGCCCCCGTCTCTGGAAACACCATATATTTT
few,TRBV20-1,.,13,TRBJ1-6,CSANGGRGSPLHF,TGCAGTGCTAATGGGGGTCGTGGTTCACCCCTCCACTTT
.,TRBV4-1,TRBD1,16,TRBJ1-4,CASSPGWTGGDEKLFF,TGCGCCAGCAGTCCGGGGTGGACAGGGGGAGATGAAAAACTGTTTTTT
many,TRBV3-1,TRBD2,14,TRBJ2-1,CASSLGLASREQFF,TGTGCCAGCAGCCTGGGACTAGCTTCCCGTGAGCAGTTCTTC
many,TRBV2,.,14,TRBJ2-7,CASSPILTFYEQYF,TGTGCCAGCAGTCCAATACTCACCTTCTACGAGCAGTACTTC
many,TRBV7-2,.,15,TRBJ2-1,CASSGAPRGINEQFF,TGTGCCAGCAGCGGGGCCCCCCGCGGCATCAATGAGCAGTTCTTC
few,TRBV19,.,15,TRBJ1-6,CASTDRARGNSPLHF,TGTGCCAGTACCGACCGAGCGAGGGGTAATTCACCCCTCCACTTT
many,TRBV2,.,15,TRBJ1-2,CASSEAPAGSYGYTF,TGTGCCAGCAGTGAAGCGCCTGCAGGGTCCTATGGCTACACCTTC
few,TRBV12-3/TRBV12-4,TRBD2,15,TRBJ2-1,CASSLGGVGYNEQFF,TGTGCCAGCAGTTTGGGGGGGGTAGGGTACAATGAGCAGTTCTTC
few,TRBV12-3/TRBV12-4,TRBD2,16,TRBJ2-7,CASSPRLAGATYEQYF,TGTGCCAGCAGTCCCCGACTAGCGGGAGCTACCTACGAGCAGTACTTC
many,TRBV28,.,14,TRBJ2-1,CASSLSLPRSEQFF,TGTGCCAGCAGTTTATCTCTCCCCCGGTCTGAGCAGTTCTTC
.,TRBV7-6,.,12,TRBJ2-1,CASSPRIDEQFF,TGTGCCAGCAGCCCAAGGATCGATGAGCAGTTCTTC
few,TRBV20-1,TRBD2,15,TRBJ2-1,CSAVLAGVTYNEQFF,TGCAGTGCTGTACTAGCGGGAGTAACCTACAATGAGCAGTTCTTC
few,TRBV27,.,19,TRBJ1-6,CASSEKLGFRRPYNSPLHF,TGTGCCAGCAGTGAGAAACTTGGCTTTAGGAGGCCCTATAATTCACCCCTCCACTTT
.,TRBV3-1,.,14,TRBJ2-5,CASSPIGGEETQYF,TGTGCCAGCAGCCCGATTGGTGGGGAAGAGACCCAGTACTTC
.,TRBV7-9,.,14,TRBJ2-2,CASSLSSFTGELFF,TGTGCCAGCAGCTTGAGCTCGTTCACCGGGGAGCTGTTTTTT
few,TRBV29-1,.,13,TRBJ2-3,CSVGGRGTDTQYF,TGCAGCGTTGGTGGCCGGGGCACAGATACGCAGTATTTT
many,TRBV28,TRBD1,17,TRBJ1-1,CASSYSDRGMFNTEAFF,TGTGCCAGCAGTTACTCGGACAGGGGGATGTTTAACACTGAAGCTTTCTTT
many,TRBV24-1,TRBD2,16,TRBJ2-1,CATSDPGLAGYNEQFF,TGTGCCACCAGTGATCCAGGACTAGCGGGATACAATGAGCAGTTCTTC
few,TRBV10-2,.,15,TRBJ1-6,CASSESGLYNSPLHF,TGCGCCAGCAGTGAATCTGGCCTCTATAATTCACCCCTCCACTTT
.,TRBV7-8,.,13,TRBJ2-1,CASRPHGTNEQFF,TGTGCCAGCAGACCGCACGGCACTAATGAGCAGTTCTTC
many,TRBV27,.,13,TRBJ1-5,CASSFRENQPQHF,TGTGCCAGCAGTTTTAGGGAGAATCAGCCCCAGCATTTT
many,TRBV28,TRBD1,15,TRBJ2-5,CASSPRTGGGETQYF,TGTGCCAGCAGTCCCCGGACAGGGGGCGGGGAGACCCAGTACTTC
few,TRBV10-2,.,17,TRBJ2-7,CASSEFIGDWVTYEQYF,TGCGCCAGCAGTGAGTTTATTGGGGATTGGGTGACCTACGAGCAGTACTTC
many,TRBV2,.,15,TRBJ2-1,CASTVEGGGRLEQFF,TGTGCCAGCACCGTGGAGGGGGGGGGGAGGTTAGAGCAGTTCTTC
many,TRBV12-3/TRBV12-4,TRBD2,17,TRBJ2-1,CASSYPGLAGVLNEQFF,TGTGCCAGCAGCTACCCGGGACTAGCGGGAGTATTGAATGAGCAGTTCTTC
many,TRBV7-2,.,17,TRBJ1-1,CASSLASWGGRKTEAFF,TGTGCCAGCAGCTTAGCTTCCTGGGGGGGGCGGAAGACTGAAGCTTTCTTT
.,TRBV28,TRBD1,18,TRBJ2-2,CASSSIGQGVVNTGELFF,TGTGCCAGCAGTTCAATTGGACAGGGGGTAGTTAACACCGGGGAGCTGTTTTTT
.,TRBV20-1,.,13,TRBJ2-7,CSARGPATYEQYF,TGCAGTGCTAGGGGGCCGGCCACCTACGAGCAGTACTTC
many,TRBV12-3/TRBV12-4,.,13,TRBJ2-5,CASSLVAIGTQYF,TGTGCCAGCAGTTTAGTAGCAATTGGGACCCAGTACTTC
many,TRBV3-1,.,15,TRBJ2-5,CASSQALLLQETQYF,TGTGCCAGCAGCCAAGCTCTCCTATTACAAGAGACCCAGTACTTC